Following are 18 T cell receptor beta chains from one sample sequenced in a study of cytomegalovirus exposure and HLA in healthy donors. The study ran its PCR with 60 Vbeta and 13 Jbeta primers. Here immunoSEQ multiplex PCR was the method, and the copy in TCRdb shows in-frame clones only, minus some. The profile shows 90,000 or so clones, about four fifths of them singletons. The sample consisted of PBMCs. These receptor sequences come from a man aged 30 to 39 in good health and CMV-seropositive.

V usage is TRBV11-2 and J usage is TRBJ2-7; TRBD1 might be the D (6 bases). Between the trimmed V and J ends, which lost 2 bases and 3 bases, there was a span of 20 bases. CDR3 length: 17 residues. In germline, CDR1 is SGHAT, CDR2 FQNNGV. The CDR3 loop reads CASSLPTMGALYYEQYF. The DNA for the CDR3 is TGTGCCAGCAGCTTACCTACGATGGGGGCCCTTTACTACGAGCAGTACTTC.

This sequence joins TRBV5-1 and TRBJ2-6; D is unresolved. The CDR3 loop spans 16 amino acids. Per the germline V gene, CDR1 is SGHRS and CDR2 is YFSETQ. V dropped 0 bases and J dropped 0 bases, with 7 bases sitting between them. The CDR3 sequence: CASSLEQNSGANVLTF. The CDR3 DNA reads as TGCGCCAGCAGCTTGGAACAGAACTCTGGGGCCAACGTCCTGACTTTC.

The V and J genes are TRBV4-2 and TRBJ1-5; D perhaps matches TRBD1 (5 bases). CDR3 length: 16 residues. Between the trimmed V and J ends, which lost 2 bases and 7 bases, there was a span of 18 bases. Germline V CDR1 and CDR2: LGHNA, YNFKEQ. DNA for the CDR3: TGTGCCAGCAGCCAAATCCAGGGAGGGCTGGGGCAGCCCCAGCATTTT. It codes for CASSQIQGGLGQPQHF.

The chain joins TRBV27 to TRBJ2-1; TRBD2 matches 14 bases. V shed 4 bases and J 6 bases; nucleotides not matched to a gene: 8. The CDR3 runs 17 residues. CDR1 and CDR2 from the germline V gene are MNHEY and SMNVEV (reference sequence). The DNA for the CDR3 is TGTGCCAGCAGTTCTATCGGGACTAGCGGGAGCGGCAATGAGCAGTTCTTC. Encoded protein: CASSSIGTSGSGNEQFF.

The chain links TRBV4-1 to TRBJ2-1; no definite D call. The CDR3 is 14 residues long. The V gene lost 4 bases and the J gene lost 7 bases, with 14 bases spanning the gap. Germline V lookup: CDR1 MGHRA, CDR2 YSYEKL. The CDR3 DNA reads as TGCGCCAGCAGCCCATCCCCAATCGCGAATGAGCAGTTCTTC. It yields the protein CASSPSPIANEQFF.

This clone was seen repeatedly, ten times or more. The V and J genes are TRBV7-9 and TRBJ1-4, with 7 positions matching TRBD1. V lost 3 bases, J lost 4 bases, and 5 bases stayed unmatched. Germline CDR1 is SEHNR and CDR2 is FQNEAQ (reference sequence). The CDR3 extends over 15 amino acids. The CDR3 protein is CASSLDRDSNEKLFF. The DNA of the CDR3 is TGTGCCAGCAGCTTGGACCGGGACAGTAATGAAAAACTGTTTTTT.

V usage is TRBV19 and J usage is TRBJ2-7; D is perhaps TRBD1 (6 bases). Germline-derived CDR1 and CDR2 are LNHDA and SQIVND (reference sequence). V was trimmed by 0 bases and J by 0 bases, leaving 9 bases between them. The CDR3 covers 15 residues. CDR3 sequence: CASSIDRTVSYEQYF. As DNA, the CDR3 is TGTGCCAGTAGTATAGATCGGACAGTCTCCTACGAGCAGTACTTC. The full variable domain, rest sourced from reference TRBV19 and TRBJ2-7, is DGGITQSPKYLFRKEGQNVTLSCEQNLNHDAMYWYRQDPGQGLRLIYYSQIVNDFQKGDIAEGYSVSREKKESFPLTVTSAQKNPTAFYLCASSIDRTVSYEQYFGPGTRLTVT.

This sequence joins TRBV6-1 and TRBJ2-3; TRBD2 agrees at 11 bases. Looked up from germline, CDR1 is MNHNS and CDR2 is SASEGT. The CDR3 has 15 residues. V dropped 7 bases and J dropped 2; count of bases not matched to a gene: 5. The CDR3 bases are TGTGCCAGCAAGCTGACTAGCGGGATCACAGATACGCAGTATTTT. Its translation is CASKLTSGITDTQYF.

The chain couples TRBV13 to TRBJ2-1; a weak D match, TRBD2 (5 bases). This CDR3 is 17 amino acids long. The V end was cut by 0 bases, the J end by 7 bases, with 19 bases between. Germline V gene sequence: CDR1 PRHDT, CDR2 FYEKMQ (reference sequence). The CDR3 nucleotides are TGTGCCAGCAGCTTAGGCCTTCACGGGATATTTAGGAATGAGCAGTTCTTC. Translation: CASSLGLHGIFRNEQFF. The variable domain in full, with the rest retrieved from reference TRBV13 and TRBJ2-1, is AAGVIQSPRHLIKEKRETATLKCYPIPRHDTVYWYQQGPGQDPQFLISFYEKMQSDKGSIPDRFSAQQFSDYHSELNMSSLELGDSALYFCASSLGLHGIFRNEQFFGPGTRLTVL.

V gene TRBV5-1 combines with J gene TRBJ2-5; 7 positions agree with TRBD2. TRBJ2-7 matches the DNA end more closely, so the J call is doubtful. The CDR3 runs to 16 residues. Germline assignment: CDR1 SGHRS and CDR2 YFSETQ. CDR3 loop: CASSSPLKGREDEQYF. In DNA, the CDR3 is TGCGCCAGCAGCTCCCCCCTCAAGGGGAGGGAAGACGAGCAGTACTTC.

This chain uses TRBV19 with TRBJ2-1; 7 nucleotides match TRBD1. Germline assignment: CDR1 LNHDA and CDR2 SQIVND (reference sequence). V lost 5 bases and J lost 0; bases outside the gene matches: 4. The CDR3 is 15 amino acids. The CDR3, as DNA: TGTGCCAGTAGTTCACAGGGGCTCTCCTACAATGAGCAGTTCTTC. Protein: CASSSQGLSYNEQFF. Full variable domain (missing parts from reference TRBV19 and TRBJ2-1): DGGITQSPKYLFRKEGQNVTLSCEQNLNHDAMYWYRQDPGQGLRLIYYSQIVNDFQKGDIAEGYSVSREKKESFPLTVTSAQKNPTAFYLCASSSQGLSYNEQFFGPGTRLTVL.

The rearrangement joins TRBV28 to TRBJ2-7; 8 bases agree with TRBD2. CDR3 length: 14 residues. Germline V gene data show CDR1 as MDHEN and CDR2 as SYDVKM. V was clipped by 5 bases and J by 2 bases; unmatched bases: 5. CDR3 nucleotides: TGTGCCAGCAGTCTACCTAGCGGGCCCTACGAGCAGTACTTC. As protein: CASSLPSGPYEQYF.

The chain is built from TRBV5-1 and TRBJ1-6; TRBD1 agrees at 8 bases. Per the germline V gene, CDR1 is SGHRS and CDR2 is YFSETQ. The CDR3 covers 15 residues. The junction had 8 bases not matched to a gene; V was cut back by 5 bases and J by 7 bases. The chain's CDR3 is CASSRGQGLNSPLHF. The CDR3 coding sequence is TGCGCCAGCAGTCGCGGACAGGGATTGAATTCACCCCTCCACTTT. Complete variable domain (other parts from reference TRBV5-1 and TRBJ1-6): KAGVTQTPRYLIKTRGQQVTLSCSPISGHRSVSWYQQTPGQGLQFLFEYFSETQRNKGNFPGRFSGRQFSNSRSEMNVSTLELGDSALYLCASSRGQGLNSPLHFGNGTRLTVT.

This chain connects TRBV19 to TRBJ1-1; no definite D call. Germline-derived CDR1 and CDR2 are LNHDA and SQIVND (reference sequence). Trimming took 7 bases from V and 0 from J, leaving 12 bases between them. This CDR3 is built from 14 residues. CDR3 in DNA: TGTGCCAGTAAAAGCTCCGAAGTGAACACTGAAGCTTTCTTT. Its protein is CASKSSEVNTEAFF.

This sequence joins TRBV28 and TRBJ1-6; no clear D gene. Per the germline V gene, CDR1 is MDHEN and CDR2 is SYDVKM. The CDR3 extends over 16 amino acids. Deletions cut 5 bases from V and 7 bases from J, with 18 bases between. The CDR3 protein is CASSLLEAPGNSPLHF. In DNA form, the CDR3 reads TGTGCCAGCAGTCTCTTGGAGGCGCCGGGGAATTCACCCCTCCACTTT.

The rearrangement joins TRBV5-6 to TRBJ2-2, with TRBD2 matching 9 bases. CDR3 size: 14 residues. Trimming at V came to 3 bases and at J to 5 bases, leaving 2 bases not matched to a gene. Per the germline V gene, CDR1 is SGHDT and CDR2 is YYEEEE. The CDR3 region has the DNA TGTGCCAGCAGCTCGGGACTAGCTACCGGGGAGCTGTTTTTT. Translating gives CASSSGLATGELFF.

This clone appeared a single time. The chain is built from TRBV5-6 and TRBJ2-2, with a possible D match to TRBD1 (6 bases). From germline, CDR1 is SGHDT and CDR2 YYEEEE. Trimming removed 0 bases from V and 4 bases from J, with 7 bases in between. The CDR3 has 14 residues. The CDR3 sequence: CASSLVGGTGELFF. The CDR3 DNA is TGTGCCAGCAGCTTGGTAGGGGGCACCGGGGAGCTGTTTTTT.

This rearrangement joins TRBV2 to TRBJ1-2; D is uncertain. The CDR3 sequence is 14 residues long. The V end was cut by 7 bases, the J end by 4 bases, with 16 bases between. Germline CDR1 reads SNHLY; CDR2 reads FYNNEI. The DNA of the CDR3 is TGTGCCAGCATCCGAGGTCGTGGTTCCTATGGCTACACCTTC. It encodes CASIRGRGSYGYTF.